This T cell receptor (beta chain) was identified in a study of blood T cell repertoires in COVID-19. Study information: In each case, the material was cDNA or gDNA derived from T cells, B-cell-depleted T cells, or PBMCs.

Per the original data handling: For nucleated cells, counts were estimated from reference gene primer amplification. Using immunoSEQ multiplex PCR, the repertoire was profiled, and TCRdb retains in-frame clones only, with some absent. V, J and clone size reflect that table, while D and trimming were determined from the DNA. The sample records a few hundred thousand clones, approximately 90% being singletons. Sequencing was performed on peripheral blood. The clonotype was recovered from a man aged 18-30 years with active or convalescent COVID-19.

CDR3: CASSPNGGTEAFF. As DNA, the CDR3 is TGTGCCAGCTCACCAAACGGAGGGACTGAAGCTTTCTTT. This rearrangement joins TRBV18 to TRBJ1-1; D is unclear. The V end was cut by 2 bases, the J end by 5 bases, with 9 bases between. The length of the CDR3 is 13 residues. Germline V gene lookup returns CDR1 KGHSH and CDR2 LQKENI.